Here is one T cell receptor beta chain with its context. Its antigen has not been determined. No quality values exist for individual bases; no much larger clone is one base distant. Patients with a history of autoimmune disease or receiving systemic immunosuppression were excluded from the trial. Peripheral blood for TCR sequencing was collected from all dose cohorts at baseline, on cycle 4 day 1, and on cycle 7 day 1. The samples were drawn from a first-in-human, open-label, multicenter phase I dose-escalation trial of ivuxolimab. Adults with locally advanced or metastatic melanoma, renal cell, hepatocellular, or head and neck squamous cell carcinoma were enrolled in the trial. Before TCR sequencing, CD4+ and CD8+ T cells were separately sorted from peripheral blood. The CDR3 numbers 13 residues from cysteine through phenylalanine. The read is trimmed to its CDR3 DNA, 39 bases read in frame from base 1. The germline V gene (reference sequence) supplies CDR1 MNHNY and CDR2 SVGAGI. The junction carries 9 bases between V and J, which are trimmed by 4 bases and 3 bases respectively.

This entry belongs to a study of OX40 agonist ivuxolimab in advanced cancers. With respect to the entire study: Ivuxolimab was an agonistic, fully human IgG2 monoclonal antibody directed against OX40 (CD134), a costimulatory receptor. Intravenous ivuxolimab was administered to patients every 2 weeks at six dose levels: 0.01, 0.1, 0.3, 1.5, 3 and 10 mg/kg. Of the approximately 53 patients in dose escalation, some 20 had hepatocellular carcinoma, around 15 had melanoma, 9 had renal cell carcinoma and 9 had head and neck cancer. A male proportion of around 83% and a mean age of 60 years, ranging from 23 to 79, were recorded for the dose-escalation cohort. Patients were allowed to have had prior anti-PD-1, anti-PD-L1 or anti-CTLA-4 therapy, and around two fifths of the dose-escalation patients had been treated with checkpoint inhibitors. Partial responses occurred in three dose-escalation patients, of whom one had hepatocellular carcinoma and two had cutaneous melanoma. The purpose of peripheral TCRbeta sequencing was to test whether ivuxolimab changed TCR sequence diversity and led to clonal T-cell expansion. The paper reports the monotherapy dose-escalation portion (N ≈ 50 patients) of the phase I ivuxolimab trial. The full study reports these points: On average, CD8+ T cells showed more expanded clones than CD4+ T cells after ivuxolimab. Antigen specificity was not determined for the clonally expanded peripheral T cells. At doses of 0.1 to 3.0 mg/kg, clonal expansion of both CD4+ and CD8+ blood T cells was observed from baseline to week 6. In the 0.1-3.0 mg/kg groups, partial responders had among the lowest normalized peripheral clonal expansion, particularly in CD8+ T cells. Low levels of normalized T-cell clonal expansion were also seen in some patients who did not respond.

For sequencing of the TCRbeta CDR3 region, genomic DNA was extracted from the sorted cells. The immunoSEQ Assay was used for sequencing of TCRbeta CDR3 regions. This is the immuneACCESS table as TCRdb keeps it, with only in-frame sequences that have V and J called. A part of the clones is gone; compared with another copy, unresolved V genes explain less than half, and the rest is unexplained. Here the sample has approximately 74,000 clones; more than 80% occur a single time. The top ten clonotypes cover around 2% of the sample. Recombination linked TRBV6-6 to TRBJ2-5; no D gene call is confident. This sample comprised CD4+ or CD8+ T cells sorted from blood, obtained in a trial of the OX40 agonist ivuxolimab. The sequence was obtained from an adult with an advanced solid tumor such as melanoma, head and neck, liver or kidney cancer. Here the CDR3 is given as CASSLTVEETQYF. The nucleotides are TGTGCCAGCAGTTTAACAGTCGAAGAGACCCAGTACTTC.